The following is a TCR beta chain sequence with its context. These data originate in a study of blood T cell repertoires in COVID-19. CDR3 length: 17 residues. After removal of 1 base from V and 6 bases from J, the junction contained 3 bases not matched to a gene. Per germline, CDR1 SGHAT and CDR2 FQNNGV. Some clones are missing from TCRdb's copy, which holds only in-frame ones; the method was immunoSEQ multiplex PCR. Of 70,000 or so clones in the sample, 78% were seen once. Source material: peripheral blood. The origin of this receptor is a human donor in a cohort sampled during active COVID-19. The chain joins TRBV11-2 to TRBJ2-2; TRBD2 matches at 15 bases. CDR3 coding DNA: TGTGCCAGCAGCTTAGGGACTAGCGGGAGGGGTGCCGGGGAGCTGTTTTTT. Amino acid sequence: CASSLGTSGRGAGELFF. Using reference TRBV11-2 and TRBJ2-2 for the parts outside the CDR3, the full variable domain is EAGVAQSPRYKIIEKRQSVAFWCNPISGHATLYWYQQILGQGPKLLIQFQNNGVVDDSQLPKDRFSAERLKGVDSTLKIQPAKLEDSAVYLCASSLGTSGRGAGELFFGEGSRLTVL.